This T cell receptor (beta chain) comes out of a study of blood T cell repertoires in COVID-19. Here immunoSEQ multiplex PCR was the method, and the copy in TCRdb shows in-frame clones only, minus some. The sample consists of more than 150,000 clones, nearly 90% of them appearing once. J lost 12 bases, V lost 8 bases, and 15 bases had no gene match. Germline V gene data show CDR1 as MDHEN and CDR2 as SYDVKM. CDR3 length: 14 amino acids. Sequenced material: peripheral blood. The rearrangement joins TRBV28 to TRBJ2-1; 8 bases align to TRBD2. The clonotype originates from a man aged 50-60 years with acute or convalescent COVID-19. The CDR3 DNA is TGTGCCAGCCGAGAACTAGCGGAGCTTAATTCGCAGTTCTTC. Encoded protein: CASRELAELNSQFF.